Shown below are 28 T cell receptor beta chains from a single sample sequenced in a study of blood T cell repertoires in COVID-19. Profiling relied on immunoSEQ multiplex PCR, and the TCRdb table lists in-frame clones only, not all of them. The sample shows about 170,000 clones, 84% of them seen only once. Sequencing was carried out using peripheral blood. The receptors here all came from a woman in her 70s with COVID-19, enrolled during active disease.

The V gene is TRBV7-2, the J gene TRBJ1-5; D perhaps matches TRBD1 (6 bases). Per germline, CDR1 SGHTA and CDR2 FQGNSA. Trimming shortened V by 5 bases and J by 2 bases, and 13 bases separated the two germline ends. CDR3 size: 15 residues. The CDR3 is CASSAGPGGNQPQHF. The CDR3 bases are TGTGCCAGCAGCGCGGGCCCAGGGGGCAATCAGCCCCAGCATTTT.

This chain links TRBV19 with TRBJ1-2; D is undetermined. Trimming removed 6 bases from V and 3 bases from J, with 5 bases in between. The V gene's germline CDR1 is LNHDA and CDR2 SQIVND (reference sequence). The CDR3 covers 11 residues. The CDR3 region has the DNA TGTGCCAGTAGGGGCGACTATGGCTACACCTTC. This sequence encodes CASRGDYGYTF.

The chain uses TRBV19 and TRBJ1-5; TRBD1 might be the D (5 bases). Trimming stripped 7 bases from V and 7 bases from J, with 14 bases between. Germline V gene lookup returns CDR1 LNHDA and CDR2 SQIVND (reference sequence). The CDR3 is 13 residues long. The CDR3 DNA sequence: TGTGCCAGTAATATTGGTTGGGGCCAGCCCCAGCATTTT. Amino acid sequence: CASNIGWGQPQHF.

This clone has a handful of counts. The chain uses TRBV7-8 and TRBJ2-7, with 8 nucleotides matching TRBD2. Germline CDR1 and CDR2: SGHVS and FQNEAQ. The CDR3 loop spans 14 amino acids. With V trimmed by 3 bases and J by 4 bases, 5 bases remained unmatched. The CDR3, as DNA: TGTGCCAGCAGCTTCCGGGAGGGCCAATACGAGCAGTACTTC. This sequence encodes CASSFREGQYEQYF.

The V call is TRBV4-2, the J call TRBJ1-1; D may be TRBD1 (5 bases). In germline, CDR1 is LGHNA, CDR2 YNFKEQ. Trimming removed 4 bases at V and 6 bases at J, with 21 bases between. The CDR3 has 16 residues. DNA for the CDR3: TGTGCCAGCAGCCCATTTACAGGAGCGATCGTCGCTGAAGCTTTCTTT. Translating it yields CASSPFTGAIVAEAFF.

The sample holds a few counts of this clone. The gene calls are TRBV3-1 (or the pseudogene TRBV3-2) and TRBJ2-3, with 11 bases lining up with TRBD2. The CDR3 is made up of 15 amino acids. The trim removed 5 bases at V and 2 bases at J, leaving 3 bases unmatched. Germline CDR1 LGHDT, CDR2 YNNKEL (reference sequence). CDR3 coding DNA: TGTGCCAGCAGCTCGGGACTAGCGGTCACAGATACGCAGTATTTT. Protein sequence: CASSSGLAVTDTQYF.

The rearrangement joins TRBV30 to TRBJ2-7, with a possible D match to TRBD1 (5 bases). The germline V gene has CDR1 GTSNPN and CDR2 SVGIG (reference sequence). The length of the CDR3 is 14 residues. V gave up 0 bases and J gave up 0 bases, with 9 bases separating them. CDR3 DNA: TGTGCCTGGAGTGTGGGTGGGGCCTCCTACGAGCAGTACTTC. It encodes CAWSVGGASYEQYF.

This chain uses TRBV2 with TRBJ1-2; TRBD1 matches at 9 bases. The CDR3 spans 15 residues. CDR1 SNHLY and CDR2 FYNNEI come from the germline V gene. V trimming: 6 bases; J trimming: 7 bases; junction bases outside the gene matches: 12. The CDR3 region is CASREPGQGGAGYTF. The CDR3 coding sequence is TGTGCCAGCAGGGAACCGGGACAGGGAGGAGCTGGCTACACCTTC.

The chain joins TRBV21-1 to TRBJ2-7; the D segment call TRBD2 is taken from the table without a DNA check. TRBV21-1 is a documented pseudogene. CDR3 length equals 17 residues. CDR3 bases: TGTGCCAGCAGCAAAGCGCGGGGCTACCTCCCGTTTTGCGAGCAGTACTTC. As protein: CASSKARGYLPFCEQYF.

CDR3 in amino acids: CSVVYVGGTQYF. CDR3 nucleotides: TGCAGCGTTGTGTACGTTGGAGGGACCCAGTACTTC. The rearrangement joins TRBV29-1 to TRBJ2-5; TRBD2 might be the D (5 bases). The CDR3 is made up of 12 amino acids. Germline CDR1 SQVTM, CDR2 ANQGSEA. V was shortened by 4 bases and J by 7 bases, with 13 bases between the two germline ends.

CDR3 bases: TGTGCCAGCAGCGTAGATGGTGGCCAGAATTCACCCCTCCACTTT. Encoded protein: CASSVDGGQNSPLHF. The chain combines TRBV9 with TRBJ1-6; no definite D call. V lost 0 bases to trimming and J lost 7 bases, with 11 bases between them. The CDR3 totals 15 residues. CDR1 and CDR2 from the germline V gene are SGDLS and YYNGEE.

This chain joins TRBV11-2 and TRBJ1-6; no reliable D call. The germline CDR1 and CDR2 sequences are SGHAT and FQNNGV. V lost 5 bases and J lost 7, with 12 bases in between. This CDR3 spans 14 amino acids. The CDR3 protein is CASSPRGSNSPLHF. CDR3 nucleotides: TGTGCCAGCAGCCCTCGGGGTTCGAATTCACCCCTCCACTTT.

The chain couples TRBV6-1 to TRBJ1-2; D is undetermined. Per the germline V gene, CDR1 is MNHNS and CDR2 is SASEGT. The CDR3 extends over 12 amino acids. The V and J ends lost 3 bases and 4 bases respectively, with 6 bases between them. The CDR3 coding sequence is TGTGCCAGCAGTGACAGGATCTATGGCTACACCTTC. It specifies CASSDRIYGYTF.

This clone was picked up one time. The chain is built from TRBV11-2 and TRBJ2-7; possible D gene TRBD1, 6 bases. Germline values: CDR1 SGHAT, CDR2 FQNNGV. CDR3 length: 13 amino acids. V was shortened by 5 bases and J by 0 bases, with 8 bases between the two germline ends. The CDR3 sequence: CASSSRGSYEQYF. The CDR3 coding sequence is TGTGCCAGCAGCAGCAGGGGCTCCTACGAGCAGTACTTC. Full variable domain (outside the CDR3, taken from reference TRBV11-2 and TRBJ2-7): EAGVAQSPRYKIIEKRQSVAFWCNPISGHATLYWYQQILGQGPKLLIQFQNNGVVDDSQLPKDRFSAERLKGVDSTLKIQPAKLEDSAVYLCASSSRGSYEQYFGPGTRLTVT.

CDR3 sequence reads: CASSVAPGGSGDTQYF. DNA for the CDR3: TGTGCCAGCAGCGTAGCCCCTGGCGGGAGTGGAGATACGCAGTATTTT. The chain couples TRBV9 to TRBJ2-3; 7 bases line up with TRBD2. The germline gives CDR1 SGDLS, CDR2 YYNGEE. V trimming: 0 bases; J trimming: 5 bases; junction bases outside the gene matches: 9. The CDR3 totals 16 residues.

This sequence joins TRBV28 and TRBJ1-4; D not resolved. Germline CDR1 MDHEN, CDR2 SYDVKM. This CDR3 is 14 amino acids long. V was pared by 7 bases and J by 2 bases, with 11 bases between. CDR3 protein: CASNGAATNEKLFF. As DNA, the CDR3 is TGTGCCAGCAACGGTGCGGCTACTAATGAAAAACTGTTTTTT.

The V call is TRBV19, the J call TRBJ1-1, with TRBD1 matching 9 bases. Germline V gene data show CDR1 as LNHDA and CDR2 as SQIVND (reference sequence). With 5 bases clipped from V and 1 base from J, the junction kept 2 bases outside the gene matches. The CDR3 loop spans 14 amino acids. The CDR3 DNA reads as TGTGCCAGTAGTTTACAGGGGGCGAACACTGAAGCTTTCTTT. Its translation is CASSLQGANTEAFF.

The CDR3 region is CASSRDRGFNEQYF. The CDR3, as DNA: TGTGCCAGCAGCCGGGACAGGGGATTCAACGAGCAGTACTTC. The V gene is TRBV7-2, the J gene TRBJ2-7, with 10 bases fitting TRBD1. The V gene's germline CDR1 is SGHTA and CDR2 FQGNSA. V trimming: 5 bases; J trimming: 5 bases; junction bases outside the gene matches: 6. The CDR3 runs to 14 residues.

The CDR3 sequence is CASSPLIRDTDTQYF. DNA for the CDR3: TGTGCCAGCTCACCTCTCATCAGGGACACAGATACGCAGTATTTT. The J gene is TRBJ2-3, the V gene TRBV18; D possibly corresponds to TRBD1 (5 bases). Germline CDR1 is KGHSH and CDR2 is LQKENI. The CDR3 contains 15 residues. V lost 3 bases and J lost 2, with 12 bases in between. Combining the CDR3 with reference TRBV18 and TRBJ2-3 gives the whole variable domain NAGVMQNPRHLVRRRGQEARLRCSPMKGHSHVYWYRQLPEEGLKFMVYLQKENIIDESGMPKERFSAEFPKEGPSILRIQQVVRGDSAAYFCASSPLIRDTDTQYFGPGTRLTVL.

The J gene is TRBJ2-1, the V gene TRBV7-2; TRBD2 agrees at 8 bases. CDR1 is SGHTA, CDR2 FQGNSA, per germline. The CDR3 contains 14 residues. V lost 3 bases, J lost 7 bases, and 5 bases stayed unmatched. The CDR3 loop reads CASSFSGSVNEQFF. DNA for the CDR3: TGTGCCAGCAGCTTCAGCGGGAGCGTAAATGAGCAGTTCTTC. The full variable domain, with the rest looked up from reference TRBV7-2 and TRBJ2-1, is GAGVSQSPSNKVTEKGKDVELRCDPISGHTALYWYRQSLGQGLEFLIYFQGNSAPDKSGLPSDRFSAERTGGSVSTLTIQRTQQEDSAVYLCASSFSGSVNEQFFGPGTRLTVL.

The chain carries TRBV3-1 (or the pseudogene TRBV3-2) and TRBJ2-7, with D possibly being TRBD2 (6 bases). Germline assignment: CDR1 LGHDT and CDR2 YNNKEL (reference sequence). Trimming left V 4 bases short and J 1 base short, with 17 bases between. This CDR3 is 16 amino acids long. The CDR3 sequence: CASSLDWAGSSYEQYF. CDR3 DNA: TGTGCCAGCAGCCTCGACTGGGCGGGATCTTCCTACGAGCAGTACTTC.

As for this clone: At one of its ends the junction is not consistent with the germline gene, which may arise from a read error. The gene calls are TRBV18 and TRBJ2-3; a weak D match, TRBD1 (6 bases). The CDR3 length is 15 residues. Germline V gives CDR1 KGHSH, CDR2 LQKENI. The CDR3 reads CASGRLQQGTDTQYF. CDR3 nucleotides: TGTGCCAGCGGACGCCTTCAACAGGGCACCGATACGCAGTATTTT.

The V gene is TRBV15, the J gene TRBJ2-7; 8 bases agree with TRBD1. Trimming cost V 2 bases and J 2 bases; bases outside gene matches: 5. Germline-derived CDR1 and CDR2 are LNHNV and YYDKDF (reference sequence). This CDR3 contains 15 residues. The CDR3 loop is CATSRSTGVAYEQYF. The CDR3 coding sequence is TGTGCCACCAGCAGATCGACAGGGGTCGCCTACGAGCAGTACTTC.

CDR3 nucleotide sequence: TGTGCCAGCAGTGATCTGAAATCTCCGGGACATACTGAAGCTTTCTTT. Translated: CASSDLKSPGHTEAFF. This chain joins TRBV6-2 or TRBV6-3 and TRBJ1-1; D may be TRBD1 (6 bases). Germline CDR1 is MNHEY and CDR2 is SVGEGT. V dropped 5 bases and J dropped 5 bases, with 21 bases sitting between them. The CDR3 is 16 amino acids.

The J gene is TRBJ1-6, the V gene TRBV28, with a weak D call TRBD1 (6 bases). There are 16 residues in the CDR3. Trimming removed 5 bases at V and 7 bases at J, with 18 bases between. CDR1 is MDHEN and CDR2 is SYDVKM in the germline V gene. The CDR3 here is CASSPAQGLGNSPLHF. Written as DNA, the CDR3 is TGTGCCAGCAGTCCGGCACAGGGTTTAGGGAATTCACCCCTCCACTTT. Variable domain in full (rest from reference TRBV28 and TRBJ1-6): DVKVTQSSRYLVKRTGEKVFLECVQDMDHENMFWYRQDPGLGLRLIYFSYDVKMKEKGDIPEGYSVSREKKERFSLILESASTNQTSMYLCASSPAQGLGNSPLHFGNGTRLTVT.

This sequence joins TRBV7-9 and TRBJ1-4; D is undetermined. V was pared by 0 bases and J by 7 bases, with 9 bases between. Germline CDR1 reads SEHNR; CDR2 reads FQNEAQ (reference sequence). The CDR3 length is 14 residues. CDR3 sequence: CASSLASTPEKLFF. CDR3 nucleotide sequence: TGTGCCAGCAGCTTAGCTAGTACGCCTGAAAAACTGTTTTTT.

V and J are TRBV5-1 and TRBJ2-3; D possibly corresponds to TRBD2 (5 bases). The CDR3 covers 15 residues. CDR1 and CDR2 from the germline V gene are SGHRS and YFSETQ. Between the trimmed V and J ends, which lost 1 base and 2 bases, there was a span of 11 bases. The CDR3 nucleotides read TGCGCCAGCAGCTTGCGGGGAGCCACCACAGATACGCAGTATTTT. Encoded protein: CASSLRGATTDTQYF.

The CDR3 nucleotides are TGTGCCAGCGAGACAGGGGCTATCCTCAATGAGCAGTTCTTC. It codes for CASETGAILNEQFF. The V call is TRBV28, the J call TRBJ2-1; 8 nucleotides align to TRBD1. CDR1 is MDHEN and CDR2 is SYDVKM in the germline V gene. V lost 8 bases to trimming and J lost 6 bases; unmatched junction nucleotides: 9. The CDR3 runs 14 residues.